The next 25 T cell receptor beta chains were all read from a single sample in a study of T cells in Graves' hyperthyroidism and ophthalmopathy. RNA transcripts provided the source from which TCR beta CDR3 regions were amplified. The HTBI primer set was used in a first-round RT-PCR of the TCR CDR3. TCRdb reprocessed the multiplex PCR reads with MiXCR, giving one entry per CDR3 protein. The repertoire includes around 300,000 distinct CDR3 sequences, 12% to 15% of them detected once, and around 8% sits in the top ten. The sample consisted of blood. These receptors were obtained from a woman aged 40 to 50 with Graves' hyperthyroidism.

This clonotype has just a few counts. The gene calls are TRBV20-1 and TRBJ2-1; weak D call: TRBD1 (7 bases). Germline values: CDR1 DFQATT, CDR2 SNEGSKA (reference sequence). The CDR3 spans 14 residues. V lost 2 bases and J lost 2, with 10 bases in between. The CDR3 is CSARRRGAYNEQFF. The DNA for the CDR3 is TGCAGTGCTAGACGCAGGGGGGCCTACAATGAGCAGTTCTTC.

This clonotype has at least ten counts. This chain links TRBV6-1 with TRBJ1-6, with 9 bases matching TRBD1. V dropped 2 bases and J dropped 9; count of bases not matched to a gene: 11. The CDR3 extends over 17 amino acids. Looked up from germline, CDR1 is MNHNS and CDR2 is SASEGT. This CDR3 is CASSERGDRVSRSPLHF. For the CDR3, the DNA is TGTGCCAGCAGTGAAAGAGGGGACAGGGTCTCTCGTTCACCCCTCCACTTT.

This chain joins TRBV20-1 and TRBJ2-3; unclear D gene. Germline V gene data show CDR1 as DFQATT and CDR2 as SNEGSKA (reference sequence). This CDR3 has 14 residues. V was shortened by 3 bases and J by 2 bases, with 12 bases between the two germline ends. CDR3 in amino acids: CSARGWEITDTQYF. The CDR3 DNA sequence: TGCAGTGCTAGGGGATGGGAAATCACAGATACGCAGTATTTT.

This clonotype was detected ten times or more. V usage is TRBV27 and J usage is TRBJ2-7, with 11 positions matching TRBD2. Germline CDR1 MNHEY, CDR2 SMNVEV (reference sequence). The CDR3 has 15 amino acids. The V and J ends lost 5 bases and 2 bases, in that order; junction bases with no gene match: 5. The DNA of the CDR3 is TGTGCCAGCAGTCCCGGGACTAGCGGAACCTACGAGCAGTACTTC. It encodes CASSPGTSGTYEQYF.

This clonotype was counted at least ten times. This sequence joins TRBV7-2 and TRBJ1-5; 8 nucleotides match TRBD1. The CDR3 has 13 amino acids. Germline CDR1 SGHTA, CDR2 FQGNSA. Trimming cost V 5 bases and J 7 bases; bases outside gene matches: 4. CDR3 nucleotide sequence: TGTGCCAGCAGCCTTGGGACAGGCCAGCCCCAGCATTTT. It codes for CASSLGTGQPQHF.

This clonotype showed up just a few times. The V gene is TRBV24-1, the J gene TRBJ2-1, with TRBD2 as a possible D gene (5 bases). Trimming cost V 1 base and J 4 bases, with 13 bases left between them. Germline V gives CDR1 KGHDR, CDR2 SFDVKD. The CDR3 extends over 16 amino acids. CDR3 DNA sequence: TGTGCCACCAGTGATTTCGGGCTCCGGGGTTACAATGAGCAGTTCTTC. Its translation is CATSDFGLRGYNEQFF.

This clonotype was counted a few times. The genes are TRBV5-4 and TRBJ2-3; 13 nucleotides align to TRBD2. The germline gives CDR1 SGHNT, CDR2 YYREEE (reference sequence). This CDR3 spans 18 amino acids. The J segment lost 2 bases and the V segment lost 4 bases, leaving 10 bases of the junction unmatched. The CDR3, as DNA: TGTGCCAGCAGCCCCGGGACTAGCGGGGATTTTCTCACAGATACGCAGTATTTT. Protein product: CASSPGTSGDFLTDTQYF.

This clonotype was seen many times. The chain has TRBV7-9 and TRBJ1-4, with 9 bases that match TRBD1. Trimming cost V 4 bases and J 6 bases; bases outside gene matches: 6. The CDR3 is 15 residues long. Germline V gene sequence: CDR1 SEHNR, CDR2 FQNEAQ (reference sequence). The CDR3 sequence is CASSSQGTGHEKLFF. The CDR3 DNA follows: TGTGCCAGCAGCTCACAGGGGACAGGGCATGAAAAACTGTTTTTT.

In this sample, this clonotype turned up many times. The rearrangement links TRBV6-1 to TRBJ1-1; D remains unclear. The CDR3 loop spans 12 amino acids. V lost 7 bases to trimming and J lost 5 bases, with 11 bases between them. Germline assignment: CDR1 MNHNS and CDR2 SASEGT. As DNA, the CDR3 is TGTGCCAGCATTCGGGTTTTAACTGAAGCTTTCTTT. Translation gives CASIRVLTEAFF.

This clonotype was recorded at least ten times. This chain joins TRBV28 and TRBJ1-4; perhaps TRBD1 as D (5 bases). CDR3 size: 17 residues. V lost 1 base to trimming and J lost 3 bases, with 15 bases between them. Germline V gives CDR1 MDHEN, CDR2 SYDVKM. The CDR3: CASSLLVGVGANEKLFF. The CDR3 bases are TGTGCCAGCAGTTTATTGGTGGGGGTGGGAGCTAATGAAAAACTGTTTTTT.

This chain links TRBV7-2 with TRBJ2-7; 10 nucleotides match TRBD1. This CDR3 has 15 amino acids. Per germline, CDR1 SGHTA and CDR2 FQGNSA. Losses at the gene ends were 5 bases for V and 2 bases for J; bases not matched to a gene: 6. CDR3 sequence: CASSPTGQGPYEQYF. For the CDR3, the DNA is TGTGCCAGCAGCCCGACGGGACAGGGGCCCTACGAGCAGTACTTC.

This clonotype was seen many times. This chain joins TRBV2 and TRBJ2-7; 14 nucleotides align to TRBD2. Losses at the gene ends were 5 bases for V and 9 bases for J; bases not matched to a gene: 9. There are 15 residues in the CDR3. Germline values: CDR1 SNHLY, CDR2 FYNNEI. As DNA, the CDR3 is TGTGCCAGCAGTTCCCGACTAGCGGGGGGGGAGGTGCAGTACTTC. This translates into CASSSRLAGGEVQYF.

This clonotype was seen ten or more times. V and J are TRBV6-1 and TRBJ2-1, with TRBD2 identical over 10 bases. The CDR3 contains 16 residues. Germline lookup yields CDR1 MNHNS and CDR2 SASEGT. After removal of 7 bases from V and 7 bases from J, the junction contained 13 bases not matched to a gene. DNA for the CDR3: TGTGCCAGCATCAGGGGGGCTAGCGGGAGTAGGAATGAGCAGTTCTTC. Its translation: CASIRGASGSRNEQFF.

This clonotype has just a few counts. The rearrangement links TRBV7-9 to TRBJ2-7, with 9 bases fitting TRBD2. The CDR3 sequence is 15 residues long. CDR1 and CDR2 (germline): SEHNR, FQNEAQ (reference sequence). V lost 3 bases and J lost 6; bases outside the gene matches: 9. In DNA, the CDR3 is TGTGCCAGCAGCTTTTCTAGCGGGAACCTAGCCGAGCAGTACTTC. This encodes CASSFSSGNLAEQYF.

There are many counts of this clonotype. This rearrangement joins TRBV6-1 to TRBJ1-2; a possible D gene is TRBD1 (5 bases). The V gene lost 6 bases and the J gene lost 4 bases, with 18 bases spanning the gap. The CDR3 contains 15 residues. Germline CDR1 is MNHNS and CDR2 is SASEGT. The CDR3 DNA follows: TGTGCCAGCAGCAGAACAGGAATTCAGGGCTATGGCTACACCTTC. This codes for CASSRTGIQGYGYTF.

This clonotype has at least ten counts. The V gene is TRBV13, the J gene TRBJ1-2, with 7 bases aligning to TRBD1. CDR1 PRHDT and CDR2 FYEKMQ come from the germline V gene (reference sequence). This CDR3 comprises 14 residues. J lost 4 bases, V lost 4 bases, and 6 bases had no gene match. For the CDR3, the DNA is TGTGCCAGCAGCTCAAACAGGGGCTTCTATGGCTACACCTTC. Residues: CASSSNRGFYGYTF.

This clonotype was seen at least ten times. The rearrangement links TRBV10-3 to TRBJ2-5; D may be TRBD1 (5 bases). The germline CDR1 and CDR2 sequences are ENHRY and SYGVKD. V dropped 1 base and J dropped 4 bases, with 10 bases sitting between them. CDR3 length: 14 residues. In DNA, the CDR3 is TGTGCCATCAGTGAGTTTGGGCAGGGAGAGACCCAGTACTTC. Its protein is CAISEFGQGETQYF.

This clonotype was counted a few times. The chain recombines TRBV7-2 with TRBJ2-7; TRBD2 agrees at 16 bases. Germline trimming cut 1 base from V and 7 bases from J; bases unmatched to any gene: 4. This CDR3 contains 16 residues. Germline V lookup: CDR1 SGHTA, CDR2 FQGNSA. Here the CDR3 DNA reads TGTGCCAGCAGCTTAGGGGGACTAGCGGGAGGGCGTGAGCAGTACTTC. It codes for CASSLGGLAGGREQYF.

This clonotype was counted many times. V is TRBV5-1 and J is TRBJ1-4; TRBD1 is a possible D gene (6 bases). Germline V gene data show CDR1 as SGHRS and CDR2 as YFSETQ. The CDR3 is made up of 15 amino acids. With 4 bases removed from V and 4 bases from J, the gap between germline ends came to 14 bases. This CDR3 reads CASSLTGLSNEKLFF. CDR3 DNA sequence: TGCGCCAGCAGCCTCACAGGGCTAAGTAATGAAAAACTGTTTTTT.

This clonotype appeared many times. This CDR3 reads CASSRLAGEGEQFF. The CDR3 nucleotides are TGTGCCAGCAGTCGACTAGCGGGAGAAGGCGAGCAGTTCTTC. The V call is TRBV27, the J call TRBJ2-1, with 12 bases fitting TRBD2. The trim removed 5 bases at V and 10 bases at J, leaving 6 bases unmatched. Germline CDR1 is MNHEY and CDR2 is SMNVEV (reference sequence). The CDR3 is 14 residues long.

At least ten counts were recorded for this clonotype. For the CDR3, the DNA is TGTGCCGCCGATAGAAGCGGGGGGAGCACAGATACGCAGTATTTT. Its protein product is CAADRSGGSTDTQYF. The chain links TRBV10-3 to TRBJ2-3, with 9 bases lining up with TRBD2. The V and J ends lost 11 bases and 0 bases, in that order; junction bases with no gene match: 9. The CDR3 runs to 15 residues. From germline, CDR1 is ENHRY and CDR2 SYGVKD.

The chain employs TRBV20-1 and TRBJ2-3, with TRBD2 matching 10 bases. CDR3 length equals 14 residues. Germline-derived CDR1 and CDR2 are DFQATT and SNEGSKA (reference sequence). The junction had 8 bases not matched to a gene; V was cut back by 5 bases and J by 6 bases. CDR3 region: CSARLAGGRDTQYF. CDR3 nucleotides: TGCAGTGCTCGATTAGCGGGAGGAAGGGATACGCAGTATTTT.

The V and J genes are TRBV6-4 and TRBJ2-3, with 8 bases matching TRBD2. The CDR3 totals 15 residues. Germline lookup yields CDR1 MRHNA and CDR2 SNTAGT. The V and J ends lost 0 bases and 4 bases, in that order; junction bases with no gene match: 3. DNA for the CDR3: TGTGCCAGCAGTGACTCGAGCGGGAGCCCAGATACGCAGTATTTT. It is translated as CASSDSSGSPDTQYF.

This chain uses TRBV2 with TRBJ2-3, with 8 bases fitting TRBD2. The V segment lost 6 bases and the J segment 6 bases; nucleotides outside the gene matches: 14. Germline V gene lookup returns CDR1 SNHLY and CDR2 FYNNEI. This CDR3 comprises 16 residues. CDR3 protein: CASSQDFAGGGDTQYF. DNA for the CDR3: TGTGCCAGCAGCCAAGATTTTGCGGGAGGAGGGGATACGCAGTATTTT.

Turning to this clonotype: One base away lies a much larger clone, so this may be a sequencing read error. The V call is TRBV5-1, the J call TRBJ2-7; TRBD2 is a possible D gene (6 bases). Trimming removed 0 bases from V and 5 bases from J, with 9 bases in between. The CDR3 covers 13 residues. The germline gives CDR1 SGHRS, CDR2 YFSETQ. The CDR3 DNA is TGCGCCAGCAGCTTGGCCGGCGGGGACGAGCAGTACTTC. This encodes CASSLAGGDEQYF.